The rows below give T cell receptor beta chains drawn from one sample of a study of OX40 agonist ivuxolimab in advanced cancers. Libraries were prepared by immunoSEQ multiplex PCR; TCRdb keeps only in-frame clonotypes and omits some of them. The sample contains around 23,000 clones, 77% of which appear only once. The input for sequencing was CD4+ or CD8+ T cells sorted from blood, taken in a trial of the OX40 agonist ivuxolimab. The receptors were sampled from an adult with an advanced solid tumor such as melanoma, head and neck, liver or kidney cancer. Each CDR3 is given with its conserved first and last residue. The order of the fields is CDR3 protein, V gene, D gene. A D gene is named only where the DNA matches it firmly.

CASGSSNQPQHF	TRBV7-3	.
CASSRGVSNQPQHF	TRBV9	.
CSVELEQTSTDTQYF	TRBV29-1	.
CASLELGGYTF	TRBV10-2	.
CASSQEHTLGSRAFF	TRBV4-3	.
CASNGISGNTIYF	TRBV2	.
CASIRTSGRAGQTGELFF	TRBV28	TRBD2
CSAQTGGTNEQYF	TRBV29-1	TRBD1
CASSHSPGTQYF	TRBV7-3	.
CSPATYGYTF	TRBV20-1	.